Presented here are 26 T cell receptor beta chains from one specimen sequenced in a study of cytomegalovirus exposure and HLA in healthy donors. Amplification used 60 Vbeta primers and 13 Jbeta primers. Assay used: immunoSEQ multiplex PCR; TCRdb lists only in-frame clones, some missing. The sample records 130,000 or so clones, 65% to 80% being singletons. The source material was PBMCs. Receptors were obtained from a male donor in good health and CMV-seropositive.

The chain joins TRBV5-1 to TRBJ2-7; 10 nucleotides agree with TRBD1. The CDR3 has 15 residues. The V gene end was trimmed by 0 bases and the J gene end by 6 bases; junction bases not matched to a gene: 6. Looked up from germline, CDR1 is SGHRS and CDR2 is YFSETQ. The CDR3 reads CASSLVGTGASEQYF. DNA of the CDR3: TGCGCCAGCAGCTTGGTAGGGACAGGGGCCTCCGAGCAGTACTTC.

In its sample, this clone was seen once. The chain links TRBV9 to TRBJ1-3, with TRBD1 identical over 8 bases. Germline trimming cut 0 bases from V and 5 bases from J; bases unmatched to any gene: 10. Germline CDR1 SGDLS, CDR2 YYNGEE. The CDR3 runs to 17 residues. The CDR3 is CASSVAEDRAERNTIYF. The DNA of the CDR3 is TGTGCCAGCAGCGTAGCTGAGGACAGGGCTGAAAGAAACACCATATATTTT.

The V call is TRBV7-9, the J call TRBJ1-2; D unclear. Germline values: CDR1 SEHNR, CDR2 FQNEAQ (reference sequence). V dropped 5 bases and J dropped 8 bases, with 12 bases sitting between them. The CDR3 runs to 12 residues. CDR3: CASSPGGEGYTF. DNA of the CDR3: TGTGCCAGCAGCCCCGGAGGCGAGGGCTACACCTTC.

Only one count was recorded for this clone. The chain combines TRBV2 with TRBJ1-5; unclear D gene. V gave up 3 bases and J gave up 4 bases, with 4 bases separating them. The CDR3 has 12 amino acids. Germline V lookup: CDR1 SNHLY, CDR2 FYNNEI. The CDR3 is CASSDRNQPQHF. CDR3 coding DNA: TGTGCCAGCAGTGACAGGAATCAGCCCCAGCATTTT. Full variable domain (remainder filled in from reference TRBV2 and TRBJ1-5): EPEVTQTPSHQVTQMGQEVILRCVPISNHLYFYWYRQILGQKVEFLVSFYNNEISEKSEIFDDQFSVERPDGSNFTLKIRSTKLEDSAMYFCASSDRNQPQHFGDGTRLSIL.

The V and J genes are TRBV6-1 and TRBJ1-1; possible D gene TRBD1, 6 bases. V lost 0 bases and J lost 4, with 12 bases in between. Per germline, CDR1 MNHNS and CDR2 SASEGT. This CDR3 has 15 amino acids. CDR3 region: CASSEALHRATEAFF. The CDR3 DNA reads as TGTGCCAGCAGTGAAGCGCTCCACAGGGCCACTGAAGCTTTCTTT.

The J gene is TRBJ1-2, the V gene TRBV7-9; 7 nucleotides line up with TRBD1. This CDR3 spans 14 amino acids. The V gene end was trimmed by 1 base and the J gene end by 5 bases; junction bases not matched to a gene: 4. Germline assignment: CDR1 SEHNR and CDR2 FQNEAQ (reference sequence). This chain's CDR3 is CASSLVGTDYGYTF. The CDR3 DNA reads as TGTGCCAGCAGCTTAGTAGGGACAGATTATGGCTACACCTTC.

CDR3: CASSELGLAWNYEQFF. The CDR3 DNA sequence: TGCGCCAGCAGTGAGTTAGGACTAGCATGGAACTATGAGCAGTTCTTC. The chain recombines TRBV10-2 with TRBJ2-1, with TRBD2 matching 8 bases. Germline lookup yields CDR1 WSHSY and CDR2 SAAADI. The CDR3 sequence is 16 residues long. V trimming: 1 base; J trimming: 8 bases; junction bases outside the gene matches: 10.

This clone was picked up one time. The CDR3 protein is CASSKVGGQGGQPQHF. CDR3 nucleotide sequence: TGTGCCAGCAGCAAAGTTGGGGGACAGGGGGGCCAGCCCCAGCATTTT. The V call is TRBV21-1, the J call TRBJ1-5; TRBD1, the table's D call, lacks a check against the DNA. TRBV21-1 constitutes a pseudogene. This CDR3 spans 16 amino acids.

The chain joins TRBV28 to TRBJ2-2, with D perhaps TRBD2 (7 bases). This CDR3 spans 14 amino acids. Germline CDR1 reads MDHEN; CDR2 reads SYDVKM. Trimming shortened V by 2 bases and J by 8 bases, and 12 bases separated the two germline ends. The CDR3 here is CASSLGRGAGELFF. The CDR3 DNA follows: TGTGCCAGCAGTTTAGGACGGGGGGCAGGGGAGCTGTTTTTT.

This clone has a handful of counts. The same CDR3 also results from other DNA sequences found in this sample. J is TRBJ1-5 and V is TRBV18; D unresolved. With 3 bases removed from V and 2 bases from J, the gap between germline ends came to 5 bases. Germline V lookup: CDR1 KGHSH, CDR2 LQKENI. The CDR3 spans 13 residues. This chain's CDR3 is CASSPGGNQPQHF. The CDR3 region has the DNA TGTGCCAGCTCACCGGGCGGCAATCAGCCCCAGCATTTT.

The chain links TRBV6-1 to TRBJ1-2; D gene uncertain. Between the trimmed V and J ends, which lost 5 bases and 3 bases, there was a span of 10 bases. CDR3 length equals 13 residues. Germline-derived CDR1 and CDR2 are MNHNS and SASEGT. CDR3 DNA: TGTGCCAGCAGTATTCGACGGGACTATGGCTACACCTTC. As protein: CASSIRRDYGYTF.

The chain joins TRBV1 to TRBJ1-4. TRBV1 is a pseudogene segment. This CDR3 comprises 16 residues. CDR3 in DNA: TGCACCAGCAGTTTCCCTAAGCGGGACGGGAATGAAAAACTGTTTTTT. Translating it yields CTSSFPKRDGNEKLFF.

This clone was detected only once. The J gene is TRBJ1-5, the V gene TRBV7-8; 8 positions match TRBD1. Germline V gives CDR1 SGHVS, CDR2 FQNEAQ. The J segment lost 3 bases and the V segment lost 5 bases, leaving 6 bases of the junction unmatched. There are 15 residues in the CDR3. The CDR3 DNA is TGTGCCAGCAGCCCACAGGGGGGGGTCAATCAGCCCCAGCATTTT. Amino acid sequence: CASSPQGGVNQPQHF.

The gene calls are TRBV6-5 and TRBJ2-2, with 7 bases that match TRBD1. Germline CDR1 MNHEY, CDR2 SVGAGI. Unmatched junction bases numbered 6, after V lost 7 bases and J lost 4 bases. This CDR3 comprises 14 residues. Here the CDR3 DNA reads TGTGCCAGCAAAAGACAGGGTTCCACCGGGGAGCTGTTTTTT. Its protein product is CASKRQGSTGELFF.

Comment on this clone: The junction and the germline gene differ at one end; a read error may be behind it. The genes are TRBV7-9 and TRBJ2-7; tentative D call: TRBD1 (5 bases). CDR1 SEHNR and CDR2 FQNEAQ come from the germline V gene (reference sequence). CDR3 size: 14 residues. CDR3 in amino acids: CSSSFGRVTYEQYF. For the CDR3, the DNA is TGTTCCAGCAGCTTCGGCAGGGTGACCTACGAGCAGTACTTC.

The V call is TRBV29-1, the J call TRBJ1-2; D remains unclear. This CDR3 spans 14 amino acids. CDR1 is SQVTM, CDR2 ANQGSEA, per germline. V was cut by 4 bases and J by 3 bases, with 15 bases left in between. In DNA form, the CDR3 reads TGCAGCGTTGTCAATCAGGAGGAGGACTATGGCTACACCTTC. As protein: CSVVNQEEDYGYTF.

This clone was detected a few times. This sequence joins TRBV5-1 and TRBJ2-5; D remains unclear. Germline lookup yields CDR1 SGHRS and CDR2 YFSETQ. V dropped 2 bases and J dropped 2 bases, with 4 bases sitting between them. The CDR3 has 12 residues. The CDR3 region has the DNA TGCGCCAGCAGCTTCCCGCAAGAGACCCAGTACTTC. This translates into CASSFPQETQYF.

This chain joins TRBV18 and TRBJ2-1; D is possibly TRBD1 (6 bases). The CDR3 has 16 residues. The V end was cut by 3 bases, the J end by 5 bases, with 17 bases between. Germline CDR1 and CDR2: KGHSH and LQKENI. In DNA form, the CDR3 reads TGTGCCAGCTCACCGGCCGTGTGGTCAGGGGACAATGAGCAGTTCTTC. It is translated as CASSPAVWSGDNEQFF. The full variable domain, rest sourced from reference TRBV18 and TRBJ2-1, is NAGVMQNPRHLVRRRGQEARLRCSPMKGHSHVYWYRQLPEEGLKFMVYLQKENIIDESGMPKERFSAEFPKEGPSILRIQQVVRGDSAAYFCASSPAVWSGDNEQFFGPGTRLTVL.

The chain couples TRBV19 to TRBJ2-7; TRBD1 matches 10 bases. Germline V lookup: CDR1 LNHDA, CDR2 SQIVND (reference sequence). This CDR3 is built from 14 residues. Trimming removed 6 bases from V and 5 bases from J; junction bases left unmatched: 7. The CDR3 DNA reads as TGTGCCAGTAGCAGCCGGGACAGGGGCCACGAGCAGTACTTC. This encodes CASSSRDRGHEQYF.

The chain employs TRBV7-6 and TRBJ2-5, with TRBD1 as a possible D gene (6 bases). The CDR3 covers 13 residues. V was cut by 7 bases and J by 3 bases, with 12 bases left in between. Germline V gene lookup returns CDR1 SGHVS and CDR2 FNYEAQ. The CDR3 sequence: CASTRDNEETQYF. The CDR3 nucleotides read TGTGCCAGCACCCGGGACAACGAAGAGACCCAGTACTTC.

This clone was counted between two and nine times. The chain carries TRBV13 and TRBJ2-5; perhaps TRBD2 as D (6 bases). From germline, CDR1 is PRHDT and CDR2 FYEKMQ (reference sequence). There are 16 residues in the CDR3. V was shortened by 3 bases and J by 1 base, with 15 bases between the two germline ends. CDR3 in DNA: TGTGCCAGCAGCTTCGGGGGTATAGGGTCCCAAGAGACCCAGTACTTC. This sequence encodes CASSFGGIGSQETQYF.

The rearrangement uses TRBV28 and TRBJ2-7, with D unclear. This CDR3 contains 14 residues. Per germline, CDR1 MDHEN and CDR2 SYDVKM. Trimming stripped 6 bases from V and 3 bases from J, with 15 bases between. Here the CDR3 DNA reads TGTGCCAGCAGCCCCGTCGGCGGTTACTACGAGCAGTACTTC. This encodes CASSPVGGYYEQYF.

The chain employs TRBV6-4 and TRBJ1-1, with a weak D call TRBD1 (5 bases). Looked up from germline, CDR1 is MRHNA and CDR2 is SNTAGT. The V gene lost 2 bases and the J gene lost 6 bases, with 10 bases spanning the gap. This CDR3 has 13 residues. The CDR3 sequence: CASSDAGMAEAFF. The DNA of the CDR3 is TGTGCCAGCAGTGACGCAGGGATGGCTGAAGCTTTCTTT.

This chain connects TRBV15 to TRBJ2-5; no clear D. Trimming removed 5 bases from V and 2 bases from J, with 15 bases in between. The germline CDR1 and CDR2 sequences are LNHNV and YYDKDF (reference sequence). This CDR3 is 15 amino acids long. The CDR3 protein is CATSRSWRLQETQYF. The CDR3 nucleotides read TGTGCCACCAGCCGATCTTGGCGGCTACAAGAGACCCAGTACTTC.

In its sample, this clone was seen once. The CDR3 spells CASSLASSPHEQYF. The DNA for the CDR3 is TGTGCCAGCAGCTTGGCCAGTTCCCCCCACGAGCAGTACTTC. The rearrangement links TRBV5-4 to TRBJ2-7; D uncertain. In germline, CDR1 is SGHNT, CDR2 YYREEE (reference sequence). This CDR3 comprises 14 residues. V shed 0 bases and J shed 5 bases, with 12 bases lying between them.

The CDR3 loop is CASNPGGASTEAFF. The CDR3 DNA reads TGTGCCAGCAACCCGGGGGGGGCCAGCACTGAAGCTTTCTTT. V and J are TRBV9 and TRBJ1-1, with D perhaps TRBD1 (6 bases). Germline CDR1 and CDR2: SGDLS and YYNGEE. This CDR3 region has 14 residues. V shed 6 bases and J shed 4 bases, with 16 bases lying between them.